This T cell receptor (beta chain) emerged from a study of blood T cell repertoires in COVID-19. The J segment lost 2 bases and the V segment lost 4 bases, leaving 11 bases of the junction unmatched. Germline CDR1 SGHRS, CDR2 YFSETQ. The CDR3 is 18 amino acids. Repertoires were generated with immunoSEQ multiplex PCR, while TCRdb's copy carries only in-frame clones and drops some. This table holds roughly 250,000 clones, roughly 90% found once. Sequencing was performed on peripheral blood. The rearrangement uses TRBV5-1 and TRBJ2-6; 8 bases are a match to TRBD1. This receptor was taken from a woman aged 40 to 50 who had recovered from COVID-19. CDR3 bases: TGCGCCAGCAGCAGAAGGACAGGGAATGAAGCTGGGGCCAACGTCCTGACTTTC. It specifies CASSRRTGNEAGANVLTF. Complete variable domain (other parts from reference TRBV5-1 and TRBJ2-6): KAGVTQTPRYLIKTRGQQVTLSCSPISGHRSVSWYQQTPGQGLQFLFEYFSETQRNKGNFPGRFSGRQFSNSRSEMNVSTLELGDSALYLCASSRRTGNEAGANVLTFGAGSRLTVL.